This T cell receptor (beta chain) was sequenced during a study of T cell responses to AZD1222 COVID-19 vaccine. Study-wide background: Pooling of second doses given at about 4 or about 12 weeks was done. Study conclusions and caveats: In the spike-specific TCR repertoire, nearly half reportedly target unmutated variant regions.

Data came from immunoSEQ multiplex PCR; TCRdb stores just in-frame clones and leaves some out. The sample holds approximately 100,000 clones, about 92% seen once. For this clone: The antigen remains undetermined.

Germline lookup yields CDR1 SGHTA and CDR2 FQGNSA. V lost 2 bases, J lost 3 bases, and 13 bases lay in between. The CDR3 extends over 15 amino acids. This material consisted of peripheral blood, taken on day 0 of AZD1222 vaccination. This receptor was identified in an adult in good health. The rearrangement uses TRBV7-2 and TRBJ2-5, with D possibly being TRBD1 or TRBD2 (6 bases each). CDR3 sequence reads: CASSLTGRSEETQYF. The CDR3 nucleotides read TGTGCCAGCAGCTTAACAGGGAGGAGTGAAGAGACCCAGTACTTC.